This TCR beta chain was identified during a study of PD-1 blockade in classical Hodgkin lymphoma. Study-wide results and limits: Reported baseline diversity: healthy donors highest, relapsed/refractory patients lowest.

To note about this clone: Its antigen is not identified.

The V end was cut by 8 bases, the J end by 1 base, with 5 bases between. Germline-derived CDR1 and CDR2 are SGHVS and FQNEAQ. The CDR3 is made up of 11 amino acids. Assay: immunoSEQ multiplex PCR; the TCRdb copy retains only in-frame clones and omits some. The data hold 25,000 to 35,000 clones, with about 85% observed a single time. Time point: newly diagnosed, previously untreated cHL patient sample. CD4+ T cells were purified from thawed PBMCs by negative selection. Sequencing used CD4+ T cells from blood. The source is a human donor with classical Hodgkin lymphoma. The gene calls are TRBV7-8 and TRBJ1-1; no definite D call. CDR3 loop: CASGGNTEAFF. DNA for the CDR3: TGTGCCAGCGGAGGGAACACTGAAGCTTTCTTT. Supplemented by reference TRBV7-8 and TRBJ1-1, the full variable domain reads GAGVSQSPRYKVAKRGQDVALRCDPISGHVSLFWYQQALGQGPEFLTYFQNEAQLDKSGLPSDRFFAERPEGSVSTLKIQRTQQEDSAVYLCASGGNTEAFFGQGTRLTVV.